These 28 T cell receptor beta chains share one sample of origin, sequenced in a study of Graves' ophthalmopathy and Graves' hyperthyroidism. The authors amplified TCR beta CDR3 regions, and they did so from RNA transcripts for repertoire sequencing. The first-round RT-PCR employed HTBI primers together with the Qiagen OneStep RT-PCR kit. A multiplex PCR was then performed as the second round. TCRdb redid the calling of the multiplex PCR reads with MiXCR, one entry per CDR3 protein. The sample consists of a few hundred thousand distinct CDR3 sequences, roughly 17% of them appearing once. Source material: peripheral blood. These receptors were collected from an adult man with Graves' ophthalmopathy.

In this sample, this clonotype turned up many times. The chain joins TRBV20-1 to TRBJ1-3; TRBD1 might be the D (6 bases). Trimming removed 3 bases from V and 4 bases from J, with 13 bases in between. The CDR3 contains 14 residues. Looked up from germline, CDR1 is DFQATT and CDR2 is SNEGSKA (reference sequence). The CDR3 reads CSASDTGYGNTIYF. CDR3 bases: TGCAGTGCTAGCGATACAGGGTACGGAAACACCATATATTTT.

This clonotype was recorded at least ten times. The V and J genes are TRBV5-5 and TRBJ1-1, with unresolved D. Germline lookup yields CDR1 SGHKS and CDR2 YYEKEE (reference sequence). The CDR3 contains 14 residues. V dropped 4 bases and J dropped 4 bases, with 14 bases sitting between them. CDR3 region: CASSAQLGSTEAFF. Here the CDR3 DNA reads TGTGCCAGCAGCGCACAGCTGGGGAGCACTGAAGCTTTCTTT. Filled out from reference TRBV5-5 and TRBJ1-1, the complete variable domain reads DAGVTQSPTHLIKTRGQQVTLRCSPISGHKSVSWYQQVLGQGPQFIFQYYEKEERGRGNFPDRFSARQFPNYSSELNVNALLLGDSALYLCASSAQLGSTEAFFGQGTRLTVV.

This clonotype occurred many times. The chain combines TRBV18 with TRBJ1-1; possible D gene TRBD1, 6 bases. Germline assignment: CDR1 KGHSH and CDR2 LQKENI. The CDR3 is 15 amino acids. V lost 6 bases and J 0 bases, leaving 14 bases between the germline ends. The CDR3 sequence: CASSEGTSLNTEAFF. DNA for the CDR3: TGTGCCAGCTCGGAAGGGACATCGTTGAACACTGAAGCTTTCTTT. The full variable domain, in which reference TRBV18 and TRBJ1-1 provide the parts outside the CDR3, is NAGVMQNPRHLVRRRGQEARLRCSPMKGHSHVYWYRQLPEEGLKFMVYLQKENIIDESGMPKERFSAEFPKEGPSILRIQQVVRGDSAAYFCASSEGTSLNTEAFFGQGTRLTVV.

This clonotype came up many times. V gene TRBV12-5 combines with J gene TRBJ1-6; 10 nucleotides align to TRBD1. Losses at the gene ends were 7 bases for V and 7 bases for J; bases not matched to a gene: 7. Looked up from germline, CDR1 is LGHNT and CDR2 is FRNRAP. The CDR3 is 15 amino acids. The CDR3 region is CASAETGGTNSPLHF. DNA of the CDR3: TGTGCTAGTGCCGAGACAGGGGGCACCAATTCACCCCTCCACTTT.

This clonotype was detected ten times or more. The V gene is TRBV7-2, the J gene TRBJ1-1, with no clear D. The germline CDR1 and CDR2 sequences are SGHTA and FQGNSA. This CDR3 contains 15 residues. Trimming pared 1 base from V and 0 bases from J, leaving 9 bases between. CDR3 in amino acids: CASSLGPTMNTEAFF. As DNA, the CDR3 is TGTGCCAGCAGCTTAGGCCCGACGATGAACACTGAAGCTTTCTTT.

This clonotype appeared many times. The chain recombines TRBV28 with TRBJ1-2; D is unresolved. CDR1 and CDR2 from the germline V gene are MDHEN and SYDVKM. The CDR3 is made up of 10 amino acids. The chain's CDR3 is CGTINYGYTF. DNA of the CDR3: TGTGGCACCATTAACTATGGCTACACCTTC.

This clonotype was counted at least ten times. The V call is TRBV6-5, the J call TRBJ2-7, with TRBD2 matching over 9 bases. The ends lost 6 bases at V and 7 bases at J; junction bases unmatched: 16. CDR1 and CDR2 from the germline V gene are MNHEY and SVGAGI. This CDR3 has 16 residues. This CDR3 is CASRRPLAGATEEQYF. The CDR3 bases are TGTGCCAGCAGGAGACCCTTAGCGGGAGCGACTGAAGAGCAGTACTTC.

J is TRBJ2-7 and V is TRBV20-1; 8 bases agree with TRBD2. CDR3 length: 15 residues. V gave up 5 bases and J gave up 1 base; unmatched junction bases: 10. In germline, CDR1 is DFQATT, CDR2 SNEGSKA (reference sequence). The CDR3 reads CSASIRAGGSYEQYF. The CDR3 DNA reads as TGCAGTGCTTCCATCCGGGCGGGAGGATCCTACGAGCAGTACTTC.

This clonotype was seen ten or more times. V usage is TRBV5-1 and J usage is TRBJ2-2, with 7 positions matching TRBD2. With V trimmed by 4 bases and J by 10 bases, 13 bases remained unmatched. The CDR3 has 15 residues. Germline V CDR1 and CDR2: SGHRS, YFSETQ. The CDR3 protein is CASSQWDSGSAELFF. The CDR3 DNA sequence: TGCGCCAGCAGCCAGTGGGATAGCGGGTCGGCGGAGCTGTTTTTT.

The chain joins TRBV6-1 to TRBJ2-7, with 10 positions matching TRBD1. Per the germline V gene, CDR1 is MNHNS and CDR2 is SASEGT. The CDR3 contains 12 residues. With V trimmed by 7 bases and J by 6 bases, 3 bases remained unmatched. CDR3 DNA: TGTGCCAGCAACCGGGACAGGGGCGAGCAGTACTTC. It specifies CASNRDRGEQYF.

This clonotype was observed at least ten times. This chain connects TRBV10-3 to TRBJ1-3; D is unclear. Germline V gene data show CDR1 as ENHRY and CDR2 as SYGVKD. V shed 1 base and J shed 8 bases, with 6 bases lying between them. This CDR3 comprises 12 residues. CDR3 bases: TGTGCCATCAGTGAGTGGGAAGACACCATATATTTT. Protein: CAISEWEDTIYF.

This clonotype has a count of ten or more. The chain uses TRBV15 and TRBJ1-6, with a weak D call TRBD1 (5 bases). V was cut by 1 base and J by 7 bases, with 5 bases left in between. The germline V gene has CDR1 LNHNV and CDR2 YYDKDF (reference sequence). This CDR3 region has 13 residues. The CDR3 reads CATSRGGNSPLHF. The CDR3 DNA is TGTGCCACCAGCAGAGGGGGGAATTCACCCCTCCACTTT. Looking up the rest from reference TRBV15 and TRBJ1-6 gives the full variable domain: DAMVIQNPRYQVTQFGKPVTLSCSQTLNHNVMYWYQQKSSQAPKLLFHYYDKDFNNEADTPDNFQSRRPNTSFCFLDIRSPGLGDTAMYLCATSRGGNSPLHFGNGTRLTVT.

This clonotype has ten or more counts. The chain uses TRBV18 and TRBJ1-2; 8 positions match TRBD1. This CDR3 comprises 14 residues. CDR1 and CDR2 (germline): KGHSH, LQKENI. V gave up 4 bases and J gave up 6 bases; unmatched junction bases: 7. This CDR3 reads CASSLDRTGNGYTF. In DNA form, the CDR3 reads TGTGCCAGCTCACTCGACAGGACAGGGAATGGCTACACCTTC. Combining the CDR3 with reference TRBV18 and TRBJ1-2 gives the whole variable domain NAGVMQNPRHLVRRRGQEARLRCSPMKGHSHVYWYRQLPEEGLKFMVYLQKENIIDESGMPKERFSAEFPKEGPSILRIQQVVRGDSAAYFCASSLDRTGNGYTFGSGTRLTVV.

In this sample, this clonotype turned up many times. The chain carries TRBV5-1 and TRBJ2-5; tentatively, D is TRBD1 or TRBD2 (5 bases each). This CDR3 is built from 14 residues. Deletions cut 2 bases from V and 3 bases from J, with 11 bases between. Germline CDR1 reads SGHRS; CDR2 reads YFSETQ. The CDR3 sequence: CASSLSGTEETQYF. CDR3 in DNA: TGCGCCAGCAGCTTATCCGGGACGGAAGAGACCCAGTACTTC.

This clonotype came up many times. J is TRBJ2-7 and V is TRBV6-2 or TRBV6-3, with a possible D match to TRBD1 (6 bases). V was cut by 2 bases and J by 3 bases, with 14 bases left in between. The CDR3 is 15 residues long. Germline-derived CDR1 and CDR2 are MNHEY and SVGEGT. In DNA form, the CDR3 reads TGTGCCAGCAGTTACGTCGCAGGGGTGGACTACGAGCAGTACTTC. It codes for CASSYVAGVDYEQYF.

In its sample, this clonotype was seen many times. The chain carries TRBV14 and TRBJ1-2; weak D call: TRBD1 (6 bases). V shed 1 base and J shed 9 bases, with 9 bases lying between them. Per germline, CDR1 SGHDN and CDR2 FVKESK. The CDR3 totals 12 residues. CDR3 DNA sequence: TGTGCCAGCAGCCAAGTGGGACATAGCTACACCTTC. It translates to CASSQVGHSYTF.

This clonotype was recorded at least ten times. The gene calls are TRBV27 and TRBJ2-2, with a possible D match to TRBD1 (5 bases). In germline, CDR1 is MNHEY, CDR2 SMNVEV (reference sequence). The length of the CDR3 is 14 residues. The V end was cut by 6 bases, the J end by 5 bases, with 13 bases between. CDR3 in DNA: TGTGCCAGCAGCAGACAGAGAACGACCGGGGAGCTGTTTTTT. This encodes CASSRQRTTGELFF.

This clonotype was recorded at least ten times. J is TRBJ2-7 and V is TRBV7-3, with D possibly being TRBD1 (7 bases). Trimming left V 0 bases short and J 5 bases short, with 17 bases between. The V gene's germline CDR1 is SGHTA and CDR2 FQGTGA. The length of the CDR3 is 16 residues. The CDR3 here is CASSLTPGGQPNEQYF. CDR3 DNA sequence: TGTGCCAGCAGCTTAACCCCCGGGGGACAGCCCAACGAGCAGTACTTC.

This clonotype came up many times. The J gene is TRBJ1-2, the V gene TRBV18; 7 nucleotides match TRBD1. The V and J ends lost 1 base and 4 bases, in that order; junction bases with no gene match: 3. The CDR3 runs 14 residues. Germline V lookup: CDR1 KGHSH, CDR2 LQKENI. The CDR3 sequence is CASSPLGTAYGYTF. CDR3 DNA: TGTGCCAGCTCACCACTCGGGACAGCCTATGGCTACACCTTC. Full variable domain (outside the CDR3, taken from reference TRBV18 and TRBJ1-2): NAGVMQNPRHLVRRRGQEARLRCSPMKGHSHVYWYRQLPEEGLKFMVYLQKENIIDESGMPKERFSAEFPKEGPSILRIQQVVRGDSAAYFCASSPLGTAYGYTFGSGTRLTVV.

This clonotype showed up many times. The chain is built from TRBV5-1 and TRBJ1-1, with TRBD1 identical over 9 bases. V trimming: 2 bases; J trimming: 6 bases; junction bases outside the gene matches: 11. The CDR3 has 16 residues. CDR1 and CDR2 from the germline V gene are SGHRS and YFSETQ. CDR3 DNA sequence: TGCGCCAGCAGCTTCAAGGGACAGGGCCCGTCCGCTGAAGCTTTCTTT. Protein sequence: CASSFKGQGPSAEAFF.

This clonotype has a count of ten or more. The chain recombines TRBV2 with TRBJ1-2; D is unclear. The germline V gene encodes CDR1 SNHLY and CDR2 FYNNEI. Between the trimmed V and J ends, which lost 8 bases and 0 bases, there was a span of 19 bases. The CDR3 spans 16 residues. CDR3 loop: CASLIRTASSNYGYTF. CDR3 nucleotide sequence: TGTGCCAGCCTGATCCGGACGGCATCCTCTAACTATGGCTACACCTTC.

Here the CDR3 DNA reads TGTGCCCCATTGGACCAGCCCCAGCATTTT. Translated, it gives CAPLDQPQHF. This chain links TRBV27 with TRBJ1-5; unclear D gene. The V and J ends lost 11 bases and 7 bases respectively, with 9 bases between them. CDR1 is MNHEY, CDR2 SMNVEV, per germline (reference sequence). The CDR3 runs to 10 residues.

This clonotype was counted at least ten times. The V call is TRBV12-3 or TRBV12-4, the J call TRBJ1-3; D is ambiguous. Trimming removed 7 bases at V and 0 bases at J, with 7 bases between. This CDR3 spans 13 amino acids. The DNA of the CDR3 is TGTGCCAGCAAGCGGAGCTCTGGAAACACCATATATTTT. This sequence encodes CASKRSSGNTIYF.

This clonotype showed up many times. The conserved phenylalanine or tryptophan normally closing the CDR3 is absent here, so this likely arose from a read error. This chain uses TRBV6-5 with TRBJ1-1; D is ambiguous. Per the germline V gene, CDR1 is MNHEY and CDR2 is SVGAGI. V was pared by 2 bases and J by 0 bases, with 7 bases between. This CDR3 has 14 residues. In DNA, the CDR3 is TGTGCCAGCAGTTACGTCAGGATGAACACTGAAGCTTTCTCT. Protein sequence: CASSYVRMNTEAFS.

This clonotype came up many times. This chain's CDR3 is CAQRRDSGTYEQYF. In nucleotides, the CDR3 is TGTGCCCAGCGCCGTGACAGTGGCACCTACGAGCAGTACTTC. The chain joins TRBV2 to TRBJ2-7; maybe TRBD1 (5 bases). Trimming left V 11 bases short and J 2 bases short, with 19 bases between. The CDR3 runs 14 residues. Germline values: CDR1 SNHLY, CDR2 FYNNEI.

The J gene is TRBJ1-2, the V gene TRBV7-2; D gene ambiguous. Germline values: CDR1 SGHTA, CDR2 FQGNSA. V was shortened by 1 base and J by 6 bases, with 15 bases between the two germline ends. This CDR3 contains 15 residues. The CDR3 DNA reads TGTGCCAGCAGCTTAGTAGCGGGATCACCTAATGGCTACACCTTC. This codes for CASSLVAGSPNGYTF.

This clonotype has ten or more counts. V is TRBV10-3 and J is TRBJ1-1; no reliable D call. V was cut by 0 bases and J by 1 base, with 6 bases left in between. The CDR3 has 14 residues. Germline V gene lookup returns CDR1 ENHRY and CDR2 SYGVKD. Here the CDR3 DNA reads TGTGCCATCAGTGAGTCGGGGAGGAACACTGAAGCTTTCTTT. Protein sequence: CAISESGRNTEAFF.

This clonotype appeared many times. The chain recombines TRBV20-1 with TRBJ2-5; D is tentatively TRBD1 or TRBD2 (6 bases each). With 6 bases removed from V and 4 bases from J, the gap between germline ends came to 18 bases. Germline CDR1 DFQATT, CDR2 SNEGSKA (reference sequence). The CDR3 runs to 14 residues. The CDR3 loop reads CSAGRGGAGETQYF. For the CDR3, the DNA is TGCAGTGCGGGACGAGGGGGAGCGGGAGAGACCCAGTACTTC.